What follows are 4 T cell receptor beta chains derived from one specimen sequenced in a study of shared clonotypes between healthy human individuals. Repertoires were generated with immunoSEQ multiplex PCR, while TCRdb's copy carries only in-frame clones and drops some. The repertoire has over a million clones, approximately 98% of them found once; the top ten carry roughly 0.45%. Sequencing was carried out using naive CD4+ T cells sorted from blood. Subset meaning: CD45RA+ positively selected. These receptors were obtained from a man aged 30-40 years in good health.

The rearrangement uses TRBV6-5 and TRBJ1-1; the D gene is possibly TRBD1 (5 bases). This CDR3 region has 15 residues. Between the trimmed V and J ends, which lost 7 bases and 0 bases, there was a span of 15 bases. The V gene's germline CDR1 is MNHEY and CDR2 SVGAGI. The CDR3 is CASTRPGRVNTEAFF. The CDR3 coding sequence is TGTGCCAGCACTCGCCCGGGCAGGGTGAACACTGAAGCTTTCTTT.

The chain recombines TRBV2 with TRBJ1-4; maybe TRBD1 (5 bases). The CDR3 is 14 amino acids. Deletions cut 10 bases from V and 6 bases from J, with 18 bases between. The germline V gene encodes CDR1 SNHLY and CDR2 FYNNEI. The CDR3 DNA reads TGTGCCACCCGGGGGTCAGGGACTTATGAAAAACTGTTTTTT. Its translation: CATRGSGTYEKLFF.

This chain links TRBV5-5 with TRBJ2-1; 13 nucleotides align to TRBD2. This CDR3 has 16 amino acids. The germline V gene encodes CDR1 SGHKS and CDR2 YYEKEE (reference sequence). With V trimmed by 3 bases and J by 9 bases, 9 bases remained unmatched. In nucleotides, the CDR3 is TGTGCCAGCAGCTCCCGCACTAGCGGGAGGGCCGGTGAGCAGTTCTTC. Translated, it gives CASSSRTSGRAGEQFF.

This clone was picked up one time. The chain links TRBV7-2 to TRBJ2-5; TRBD2 aligns across 12 bases. Germline CDR1 reads SGHTA; CDR2 reads FQGNSA. The V and J ends lost 5 bases and 5 bases, in that order; junction bases with no gene match: 12. CDR3 length equals 17 residues. For the CDR3, the DNA is TGTGCCAGCAGCCTCCGAAAGACTAGCGGGAGAGGTGAGACCCAGTACTTC. Translation: CASSLRKTSGRGETQYF.